These T cell receptor beta chains were read from a single sample in a study of T cell responses to AZD1222 COVID-19 vaccine. Clones were read by immunoSEQ multiplex PCR, and TCRdb kept only the in-frame ones, dropping some. Of over 100,000 clones in the sample, about nine tenths were seen once. The material was peripheral blood, obtained on day 0 of AZD1222 vaccination. These receptors all stem from an adult in good health. The CDR3 runs from the conserved cysteine through the conserved F or W. D genes are given only for firm matches. Where a row states a size, it is once, few, many or the class of an expanded clone; other rows omit it.

V gene: TRBV7-6
J gene: TRBJ1-5
clone size: NA
D gene: NA
CDR3 DNA: TGTGCCAGCACCTTCACAAACTCAAGGCCGGTCAGCAATCAGCCCCAGCATTTT
CDR3 protein: CASTFTNSRPVSNQPQHF

V gene: TRBV10-3
J gene: TRBJ1-4
clone size: NA
D gene: NA
CDR3 DNA: TGTGCCACCTACGACCAGATTGCAACTAATGAAAAACTGTTTTTT
CDR3 protein: CATYDQIATNEKLFF

V gene: TRBV2
J gene: TRBJ1-6
clone size: NA
D gene: TRBD1
CDR3 DNA: TGTGCCAGCAGTGACAGGGGGGGCAATAATTCACCCCTCCACTTT
CDR3 protein: CASSDRGGNNSPLHF

V gene: TRBV19
J gene: TRBJ1-2
clone size: once
D gene: NA
CDR3 DNA: TGTGCCAGTAGTATAGTGGCGGGCTCCTATGGCTACACCTTC
CDR3 protein: CASSIVAGSYGYTF

V gene: TRBV6-5
J gene: TRBJ1-1
clone size: NA
D gene: NA
CDR3 DNA: TGTGCCAGCAGCGATGGGAGGATGGACACTGAAGCTTTCTTT
CDR3 protein: CASSDGRMDTEAFF

V gene: TRBV27
J gene: TRBJ1-2
clone size: NA
D gene: NA
CDR3 DNA: TGTGCCAGCAGATCGGGGGGGGCCAACTATGGCTACACCTTC
CDR3 protein: CASRSGGANYGYTF

V gene: TRBV6-5
J gene: TRBJ2-7
clone size: NA
D gene: TRBD1
CDR3 DNA: TGTGCCAGCAGTTCCACCGGACAGGCATCCTACGAGCAGTACTTC
CDR3 protein: CASSSTGQASYEQYF

V gene: TRBV5-1
J gene: TRBJ2-3
clone size: NA
D gene: NA
CDR3 DNA: TGCGCCAGCAGGGCTGAGGGGACGCAGTATTTT
CDR3 protein: CASRAEGTQYF

V gene: TRBV24-1
J gene: TRBJ2-3
clone size: NA
D gene: NA
CDR3 DNA: TGTGCCGTTTGCGCTAGCGGCACAGATACGCAGTATTTT
CDR3 protein: CAVCASGTDTQYF

V gene: TRBV4-3
J gene: TRBJ2-4
clone size: NA
D gene: TRBD1
CDR3 DNA: TGCGCCAGCAGCCATGACGGGGGGACAGGGGGCTTGAACTTC
CDR3 protein: CASSHDGGTGGLNF

V gene: TRBV6-5
J gene: TRBJ1-1
clone size: NA
D gene: NA
CDR3 DNA: TGTGCCAGCAGTTACTATGTAGGTGGTACTGAAGCTTTCTTT
CDR3 protein: CASSYYVGGTEAFF

V gene: TRBV10-1
J gene: TRBJ2-2
clone size: NA
D gene: TRBD2
CDR3 DNA: TGCGCCAGCAGTGAGGGGGGGGCGAACACCGGGGAGCTGTTTTTT
CDR3 protein: CASSEGGANTGELFF

V gene: TRBV7-3
J gene: TRBJ2-2
clone size: NA
D gene: NA
CDR3 DNA: TGTGCCAGCAGCCCTTGGGCCCTGGGGACCGGGGAGCTGTTTTTT
CDR3 protein: CASSPWALGTGELFF

V gene: TRBV21-1
J gene: TRBJ1-1
clone size: NA
D gene: NA
CDR3 DNA: TGTGCCAGCAGCACGTCCCGGGCAGGGCTGGACACTGAAGCTTTCTTT
CDR3 protein: CASSTSRAGLDTEAFF

V gene: TRBV6-5
J gene: TRBJ1-4
clone size: NA
D gene: NA
CDR3 DNA: TGTGCCAGCAGTTCAGACAGGGAAAAACTGTTTTTT
CDR3 protein: CASSSDREKLFF

V gene: TRBV29-1
J gene: TRBJ2-3
clone size: NA
D gene: NA
CDR3 DNA: TGCAGCGTTGGACGGACACCAGCCACAGATACGCAGTATTTT
CDR3 protein: CSVGRTPATDTQYF

V gene: TRBV9
J gene: TRBJ1-4
clone size: NA
D gene: NA
CDR3 DNA: TGTGCCAGCAGCGTGGGCGGACAGAATGAAAAACTGTTTTTT
CDR3 protein: CASSVGGQNEKLFF

V gene: TRBV18
J gene: TRBJ1-2
clone size: NA
D gene: NA
CDR3 DNA: TGTGCCAGCTCACCACAGGGGACCTCTAACTATGGCTACACCTTC
CDR3 protein: CASSPQGTSNYGYTF

V gene: TRBV9
J gene: TRBJ2-3
clone size: NA
D gene: TRBD2
CDR3 DNA: TGTGCCAGCAGCCCCCGGGGGGGCACAGATACGCAGTATTTT
CDR3 protein: CASSPRGGTDTQYF

V gene: TRBV19
J gene: TRBJ1-5
clone size: NA
D gene: TRBD1
CDR3 DNA: TGTGCCACCCAGGTATCTCCCGGCAACAGGGGGCAGCCCCAGCATTTT
CDR3 protein: CATQVSPGNRGQPQHF

V gene: TRBV11-2
J gene: TRBJ1-5
clone size: few
D gene: NA
CDR3 DNA: TGTGCCAGCAGCTTAGTCCAAAGAAATCAGCCCCAGCATTTT
CDR3 protein: CASSLVQRNQPQHF

V gene: TRBV10-3
J gene: TRBJ2-2
clone size: NA
D gene: NA
CDR3 DNA: TGTGCCATCAGTGAGTCGAGGGGGGGGACGAGCACCGGGGAGCTGTTTTTT
CDR3 protein: CAISESRGGTSTGELFF

V gene: TRBV6-5
J gene: TRBJ2-3
clone size: NA
D gene: TRBD2
CDR3 DNA: TGTGCCAGCAGTTTAACGACTAGCGGGAGCACAGATACGCAGTATTTT
CDR3 protein: CASSLTTSGSTDTQYF

V gene: TRBV2
J gene: TRBJ1-2
clone size: once
D gene: NA
CDR3 DNA: TGTGCCAGTACAGGAAACAGTGACTATGGCTACACCTTC
CDR3 protein: CASTGNSDYGYTF